This entry features one T cell receptor beta chain sequence. CDR1 is MNHEY and CDR2 is SVGAGI in the germline V gene. V was trimmed by 0 bases and J by 4 bases, leaving 9 bases between them. The CDR3 is made up of 14 amino acids. The protocol was immunoSEQ multiplex PCR, while the TCRdb copy is restricted to in-frame clones and leaves out a portion. In the table there are about 120,000 clones, 75% to 95% of which are singletons. These data originate in a study of T cell responses to AZD1222 COVID-19 vaccine. The chain carries TRBV6-5 and TRBJ1-1, with D possibly being TRBD1 (5 bases). The receptor's source is an adult in good health. The sequencing used peripheral blood, collected on day 0 of AZD1222 vaccination. CDR3 loop: CASSYSTRGTEAFF. CDR3 coding DNA: TGTGCCAGCAGTTACTCTACGAGGGGCACTGAAGCTTTCTTT.